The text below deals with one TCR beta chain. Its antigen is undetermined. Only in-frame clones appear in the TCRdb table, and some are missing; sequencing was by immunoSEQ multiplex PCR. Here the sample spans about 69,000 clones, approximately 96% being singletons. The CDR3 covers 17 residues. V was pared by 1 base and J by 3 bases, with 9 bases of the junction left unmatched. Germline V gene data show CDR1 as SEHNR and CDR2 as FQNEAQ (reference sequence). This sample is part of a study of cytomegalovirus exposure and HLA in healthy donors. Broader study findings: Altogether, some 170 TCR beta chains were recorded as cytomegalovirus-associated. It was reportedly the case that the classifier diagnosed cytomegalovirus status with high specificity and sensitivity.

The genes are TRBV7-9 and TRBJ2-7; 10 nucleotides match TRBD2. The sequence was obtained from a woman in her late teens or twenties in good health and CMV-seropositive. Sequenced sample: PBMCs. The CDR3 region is CASSLEPGTSADYEQYF. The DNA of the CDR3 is TGTGCCAGCAGCTTAGAGCCCGGGACTAGCGCTGACTACGAGCAGTACTTC.